The sequence of this T cell receptor beta chain was determined in a study of blood T cell repertoires in COVID-19. With 4 bases removed from V and 3 bases from J, the gap between germline ends came to 11 bases. The CDR3 length is 13 residues. Germline CDR1 is SGHNT and CDR2 is YYREEE (reference sequence). Clones were read by immunoSEQ multiplex PCR, and TCRdb kept only the in-frame ones, dropping some. The table shows hundreds of thousands of clones, with 80% to 90% occurring only once. This receptor was taken from a woman older than 75 with active or convalescent COVID-19. Material: peripheral blood. The chain has TRBV5-4 and TRBJ2-7, with D possibly being TRBD2 (6 bases). CDR3 region: CASSQASDYEQYF. CDR3 DNA sequence: TGTGCCAGCAGCCAGGCTAGCGACTACGAGCAGTACTTC.